Each of the 27 T cell receptor beta chains below was sequenced from the same sample in a study of T cell repertoires in cytomegalovirus infection. TCRdb independently ran MiXCR on the reads; one entry per CDR3 protein. The sample lists around 190,000 distinct CDR3 sequences, around an eighth occurring once. The sequenced sample was PBMCs. These receptors were taken from a human donor in good health (CMV status not recorded). Some clones in this sample may be carry-over from other donors' samples.

This clonotype was counted ten times or more. The chain uses TRBV6-2 or TRBV6-3 and TRBJ2-7, with D perhaps assigned TRBD1 or TRBD2 (6 bases each). The germline V gene has CDR1 MNHEY and CDR2 SVGEGT. The ends were cut back, 1 base at V and 4 bases at J, with 14 bases in the middle. This CDR3 contains 15 residues. DNA for the CDR3: TGTGCCAGCAGTTACTACCGCGGGACACAATACGAGCAGTACGTC. Its translation: CASSYYRGTQYEQYV.

J is TRBJ1-4 and V is TRBV28, with unresolved D. Per the germline V gene, CDR1 is MDHEN and CDR2 is SYDVKM. The V gene lost 4 bases and the J gene lost 5 bases, with 14 bases spanning the gap. This CDR3 contains 15 residues. DNA of the CDR3: TGTGCCAGCAGTTCCGGGCTTCGAGGGAATGAAAAACTGTTTTTT. It is translated as CASSSGLRGNEKLFF.

The genes are TRBV5-4 and TRBJ2-3, with 8 nucleotides matching TRBD2. Losses at the gene ends were 4 bases for V and 1 base for J; bases not matched to a gene: 5. CDR3 length: 15 residues. The germline V gene encodes CDR1 SGHNT and CDR2 YYREEE (reference sequence). CDR3 coding DNA: TGTGCCAGCAGCCCGGGGGGGATTGGCACAGATACGCAGTATTTT. This gives the protein CASSPGGIGTDTQYF.

This clonotype was detected many times. J is TRBJ2-3 and V is TRBV5-1, with 7 bases aligning to TRBD1. The CDR3 has 15 residues. The germline V gene has CDR1 SGHRS and CDR2 YFSETQ. J lost 0 bases, V lost 0 bases, and 1 base had no gene match. The CDR3 DNA reads as TGCGCCAGCAGCTTGGTGGGACAGAGCACAGATACGCAGTATTTT. Its translation: CASSLVGQSTDTQYF.

This clonotype appeared many times. The gene calls are TRBV6-1 and TRBJ2-3; D might be TRBD2 (6 bases). The CDR3 spans 16 residues. CDR1 and CDR2 from the germline V gene are MNHNS and SASEGT. V was trimmed by 7 bases and J by 0 bases, leaving 17 bases between them. CDR3 DNA sequence: TGTGCCAGCACCCGGGGGACCCCTGCTAGCACAGATACGCAGTATTTT. The encoded protein is CASTRGTPASTDTQYF.

This clonotype has a count of ten or more. The chain is built from TRBV7-3 and TRBJ1-5; no clear D gene. Trimming removed 3 bases at V and 0 bases at J, with 3 bases between. The germline gives CDR1 SGHTA, CDR2 FQGTGA. CDR3 size: 13 residues. In DNA, the CDR3 is TGTGCCAGCAGCTTGGATAGCAATCAGCCCCAGCATTTT. This gives the protein CASSLDSNQPQHF.

Note on this clonotype: A much larger clone lies one base from this, so it may be a read error. CDR3 sequence (DNA): TGTACCAGCACCGGGACCCTTAGCGAGACCTACGAGCAGTACTTC. As protein: CTSTGTLSETYEQYF. V is TRBV7-9 and J is TRBJ2-7; tentatively, D is TRBD1 or TRBD2 (5 bases each). In germline, CDR1 is SEHNR, CDR2 FQNEAQ (reference sequence). This CDR3 has 15 residues.

This clonotype was recorded a few times. This chain joins TRBV29-1 and TRBJ2-1; TRBD2 matches 12 bases. CDR1 is SQVTM and CDR2 is ANQGSEA in the germline V gene. Losses at the gene ends were 5 bases for V and 5 bases for J; bases not matched to a gene: 7. The CDR3 is 15 amino acids. The CDR3 reads CSVLGLAGSNNEQFF. CDR3 nucleotide sequence: TGCAGCGTTCTCGGACTAGCGGGGTCAAACAATGAGCAGTTCTTC.

In its sample, this clonotype was seen many times. This sequence joins TRBV28 and TRBJ1-2; D call uncertain. CDR3 size: 15 residues. Trimming cost V 6 bases and J 4 bases, with 18 bases left between them. Germline V gene data show CDR1 as MDHEN and CDR2 as SYDVKM. This CDR3 is CASSITRRLTYGYTF. The CDR3 DNA follows: TGTGCCAGCAGCATAACAAGAAGACTGACCTATGGCTACACCTTC.

This clonotype has just a few counts. The gene calls are TRBV25-1 and TRBJ1-6; D unclear. This CDR3 contains 14 residues. Germline CDR1 reads MGHDK; CDR2 reads SYGVNS. Between the trimmed V and J ends, which lost 6 bases and 0 bases, there was a span of 6 bases. The CDR3 DNA is TGTGCCAGCAGGGAAAGCTCCTATAATTCACCCCTCCACTTT. Protein product: CASRESSYNSPLHF.

V gene TRBV10-3 combines with J gene TRBJ1-2, with D unresolved. The V gene lost 4 bases and the J gene lost 6 bases, with 12 bases spanning the gap. Germline CDR1 is ENHRY and CDR2 is SYGVKD. The CDR3 loop spans 13 amino acids. CDR3 nucleotide sequence: TGTGCCATCAGTGCGGACGGAAAGGATGGCTACACCTTC. Its protein is CAISADGKDGYTF.

This clonotype was seen ten or more times. V is TRBV6-2 or TRBV6-3 and J is TRBJ2-1; 16 nucleotides match TRBD2. The CDR3 sequence is 19 residues long. Per the germline V gene, CDR1 is MNHEY and CDR2 is SVGEGT. The V gene end was trimmed by 6 bases and the J gene end by 5 bases; junction bases not matched to a gene: 13. The CDR3 sequence is CASSRGTSGRAFVDNEQFF. The CDR3, as DNA: TGTGCCAGCAGCCGAGGGACTAGCGGGAGGGCCTTTGTCGACAATGAGCAGTTCTTC.

In its sample, this clonotype was seen many times. V gene TRBV7-8 combines with J gene TRBJ1-5, with 7 bases matching TRBD1. V trimming: 4 bases; J trimming: 5 bases; junction bases outside the gene matches: 2. The CDR3 totals 13 residues. Germline loops: CDR1 SGHVS, CDR2 FQNEAQ. The CDR3, as DNA: TGTGCCAGCAGCTCGCAGGGGGATCAGCCCCAGCATTTT. This gives the protein CASSSQGDQPQHF.

This clonotype was observed many times. This chain uses TRBV6-6 with TRBJ2-3; D is possibly TRBD2 (7 bases). The V end was cut by 6 bases, the J end by 1 base, with 14 bases between. CDR1 MNHNY and CDR2 SVGAGI come from the germline V gene (reference sequence). This CDR3 region has 15 residues. CDR3: CASRTGGLGTDTQYF. In nucleotides, the CDR3 is TGTGCCAGCAGGACGGGGGGCCTCGGCACAGATACGCAGTATTTT.

Note on this clonotype: This CDR3 fails to terminate in the conserved phenylalanine or tryptophan, so it likely reflects a read error. This chain connects TRBV7-2 to TRBJ1-1; D ambiguous. Trimming cost V 4 bases and J 2 bases, with 5 bases left between them. The CDR3 is made up of 12 amino acids. Per the germline V gene, CDR1 is SGHTA and CDR2 is FQGNSA. The CDR3 nucleotides read TGTGCCAGCAGCTGGGTAAACACTGAAGCTTTCTCT. Amino acids: CASSWVNTEAFS.

The chain is built from TRBV28 and TRBJ1-5; weak D call: TRBD1 (6 bases). The CDR3 spans 14 residues. CDR1 and CDR2 (germline): MDHEN, SYDVKM. Trimming took 3 bases from V and 6 from J, leaving 12 bases between them. The CDR3 is CASSFLQGGQPQHF. DNA of the CDR3: TGTGCCAGCAGTTTCCTACAGGGCGGTCAGCCCCAGCATTTT.

V is TRBV19 and J is TRBJ2-3; 8 bases align to TRBD1. Germline assignment: CDR1 LNHDA and CDR2 SQIVND (reference sequence). V gave up 7 bases and J gave up 6 bases; unmatched junction bases: 15. The CDR3 has 16 amino acids. DNA of the CDR3: TGTGCCAGTACCGAAGGGACAGGAATTTTGTCGGATACGCAGTATTTT. It yields the protein CASTEGTGILSDTQYF.

V is TRBV7-9 and J is TRBJ1-2; D is unclear. Germline V gene sequence: CDR1 SEHNR, CDR2 FQNEAQ (reference sequence). The CDR3 is 8 residues long. The ends were cut back, 11 bases at V and 8 bases at J, with 6 bases in the middle. CDR3 residues: CALPGYTF. CDR3 in DNA: TGTGCCCTCCCGGGCTACACCTTC.

V gene TRBV20-1 combines with J gene TRBJ2-1, with D unresolved. Trimming shortened V by 0 bases and J by 6 bases, and 6 bases separated the two germline ends. The CDR3 length is 12 residues. Germline V gene lookup returns CDR1 DFQATT and CDR2 SNEGSKA (reference sequence). In nucleotides, the CDR3 is TGCAGTGCTAGAGATCGGACCAATGAGCAGTTCTTC. Translating it yields CSARDRTNEQFF.

The J gene is TRBJ2-1, the V gene TRBV20-1; possible D gene TRBD1, 7 bases. The V gene lost 0 bases and the J gene lost 4 bases, with 16 bases spanning the gap. Germline values: CDR1 DFQATT, CDR2 SNEGSKA (reference sequence). The CDR3 consists of 16 residues. The DNA of the CDR3 is TGCAGTGCTAGAGATGTGGTCAGGGGGGCATACAATGAGCAGTTCTTC. As protein: CSARDVVRGAYNEQFF.

The genes are TRBV19 and TRBJ2-5; 7 positions agree with TRBD2. The CDR3 consists of 14 residues. V trimming: 3 bases; J trimming: 4 bases; junction bases outside the gene matches: 5. The germline gives CDR1 LNHDA, CDR2 SQIVND (reference sequence). The CDR3 reads CASSILGTTETQYF. The CDR3, as DNA: TGTGCCAGTAGTATCCTTGGGACTACAGAGACCCAGTACTTC.

The rearrangement joins TRBV29-1 to TRBJ2-2; no definite D call. CDR1 is SQVTM and CDR2 is ANQGSEA in the germline V gene. The CDR3 runs 13 residues. Trimming took 4 bases from V and 0 from J, leaving 6 bases between them. DNA of the CDR3: TGCAGCGTTGGGCAGCCGAACACCGGGGAGCTGTTTTTT. This codes for CSVGQPNTGELFF.

The sample holds a few counts of this clonotype. J is TRBJ1-1 and V is TRBV12-3 or TRBV12-4, with D possibly TRBD1 on 6 matching bases. The CDR3 has 15 residues. The V gene lost 6 bases and the J gene lost 3 bases, with 17 bases spanning the gap. The CDR3, as DNA: TGTGCCAGCAGCCCCTTCAGGGGACGGGACACTGAAGCTTTCTTT. Encoded protein: CASSPFRGRDTEAFF.

This clonotype was counted at least ten times. This chain connects TRBV28 to TRBJ2-1; the match to TRBD1 covers 7 bases. This CDR3 contains 14 residues. With V trimmed by 5 bases and J by 3 bases, 4 bases remained unmatched. The germline V gene encodes CDR1 MDHEN and CDR2 SYDVKM. The CDR3 region has the DNA TGTGCCAGCAGTACGGGACAGATCTACAATGAGCAGTTCTTC. Translation gives CASSTGQIYNEQFF.

The chain couples TRBV6-2 or TRBV6-3 to TRBJ2-3; D gene unclear. The CDR3 has 15 amino acids. With 2 bases removed from V and 0 bases from J, the gap between germline ends came to 9 bases. Germline CDR1 MNHEY, CDR2 SVGEGT. The CDR3 spells CASSYPKPSTDTQYF. The CDR3 DNA reads TGTGCCAGCAGTTACCCCAAGCCTAGCACAGATACGCAGTATTTT.

There are many counts of this clonotype. The chain has TRBV7-2 and TRBJ1-4, with 10 nucleotides matching TRBD1. The CDR3 has 15 amino acids. The J segment lost 8 bases and the V segment lost 5 bases, leaving 8 bases of the junction unmatched. Germline CDR1 is SGHTA and CDR2 is FQGNSA. DNA for the CDR3: TGTGCCAGCAGCACCTCGACAGGGGGCAACGAAAAACTGTTTTTT. As protein: CASSTSTGGNEKLFF.

This clonotype was counted many times. V usage is TRBV7-9 and J usage is TRBJ2-7, with D unresolved. V was pared by 5 bases and J by 0 bases, with 17 bases between. The CDR3 is made up of 16 amino acids. Germline V gene data show CDR1 as SEHNR and CDR2 as FQNEAQ (reference sequence). The CDR3 is CASSQTTGYPSYEQYF. The CDR3 region has the DNA TGTGCCAGCAGCCAGACCACCGGATATCCCTCCTACGAGCAGTACTTC.